The 13 T cell receptor beta chains below all came from one sample that was sequenced in a study of human T cells and chemical hapten exposure. Each CDR3 protein gets one entry after TCRdb re-called the RACE reads with MiXCR. The data hold about 350,000 distinct CDR3 sequences, with 5.5% observed a single time. Time point noted: pre-sensitization, week 0. Treatment in this sample: therapeutic diphenylcyclopropenone sensitization with weekly scalp DPC. This specimen was whole blood, taken in connection with sensitization to the hapten diphenylcyclopropenone (DPC). These receptors were taken from a woman aged 18-29 years with alopecia areata. Some clones in this sample may be carry-over from other donors' samples.

This clonotype showed up just a few times. J is TRBJ2-1 and V is TRBV7-9, with D uncertain. The CDR3 extends over 16 amino acids. Looked up from germline, CDR1 is SEHNR and CDR2 is FQNEAQ (reference sequence). The V end lost 4 bases, the J end lost 0 bases, and 13 bases lay between the germline ends. CDR3 sequence: CASSSRSPSSYNEQFF. Written as DNA, the CDR3 is TGTGCCAGCAGCTCCCGGAGCCCGAGCTCCTACAATGAGCAGTTCTTC.

This clonotype occurred many times. V is TRBV12-3 or TRBV12-4 and J is TRBJ1-4, with 9 bases matching TRBD1. The ends lost 4 bases at V and 8 bases at J; junction bases unmatched: 8. The CDR3 is made up of 15 amino acids. This CDR3 reads CASSSRTGVGEKLFF. CDR3 nucleotide sequence: TGTGCCAGCAGTTCCCGGACAGGGGTGGGGGAAAAACTGTTTTTT.

In this sample, this clonotype turned up many times. The DNA for the CDR3 is TGTGCCAGCAGCTCCGGGACTAGCGGGGCTAGCACAGATACGCAGTATTTT. This encodes CASSSGTSGASTDTQYF. The V and J genes are TRBV7-9 and TRBJ2-3; 13 bases are shared with TRBD2. Looked up from germline, CDR1 is SEHNR and CDR2 is FQNEAQ (reference sequence). The CDR3 totals 17 residues. V lost 4 bases and J lost 0; bases outside the gene matches: 4.

V usage is TRBV7-2 and J usage is TRBJ2-7, with TRBD1 matching 7 bases. From germline, CDR1 is SGHTA and CDR2 FQGNSA. The CDR3 covers 14 residues. Trimming removed 3 bases from V and 4 bases from J; junction bases left unmatched: 6. The CDR3 loop is CASSLGQPPYEQYF. The CDR3 DNA sequence: TGTGCCAGCAGCTTGGGACAGCCTCCTTACGAGCAGTACTTC.

V gene TRBV3-1 combines with J gene TRBJ2-3; a possible D gene is TRBD1 (6 bases). Germline loops: CDR1 LGHDT, CDR2 YNNKEL (reference sequence). Trimming took off 5 bases at V and 7 bases at J, with 19 bases between the two ends. The length of the CDR3 is 15 residues. The chain's CDR3 is CASSSRDIPGNTQYF. CDR3 bases: TGTGCCAGCAGCTCCCGGGACATCCCCGGGAATACGCAGTATTTT.

The rearrangement joins TRBV7-2 to TRBJ1-1; 10 bases fit TRBD1. The CDR3 has 15 residues. J was trimmed by 4 bases and V by 6 bases; bases with no gene match: 8. CDR1 is SGHTA, CDR2 FQGNSA, per germline. The CDR3 DNA is TGTGCCAGCAGTAGCAACCGGGACAGGGGCACTGAAGCTTTCTTT. Translated: CASSSNRDRGTEAFF.

A few counts support this clonotype. V and J are TRBV2 and TRBJ2-3, with TRBD2 identical over 13 bases. V was clipped by 5 bases and J by 1 base; unmatched bases: 6. The CDR3 is 17 amino acids. CDR1 SNHLY and CDR2 FYNNEI come from the germline V gene. As DNA, the CDR3 is TGTGCCAGCAGTCCCGGGACTAGCGGGGCCGGCACAGATACGCAGTATTTT. Amino acid sequence: CASSPGTSGAGTDTQYF. The full variable domain, rest sourced from reference TRBV2 and TRBJ2-3, is EPEVTQTPSHQVTQMGQEVILRCVPISNHLYFYWYRQILGQKVEFLVSFYNNEISEKSEIFDDQFSVERPDGSNFTLKIRSTKLEDSAMYFCASSPGTSGAGTDTQYFGPGTRLTVL.

This clonotype was recorded many times. The chain joins TRBV19 to TRBJ2-3, with D perhaps matching TRBD2 (6 bases). Per germline, CDR1 LNHDA and CDR2 SQIVND (reference sequence). Trimming shortened V by 7 bases and J by 4 bases, and 12 bases separated the two germline ends. The CDR3 consists of 13 residues. The CDR3 DNA sequence: TGTGCCAGTAAGGAGGGTAACGCAGATACGCAGTATTTT. It codes for CASKEGNADTQYF.

This clonotype occurred many times. V usage is TRBV28 and J usage is TRBJ1-1; tentatively, D is TRBD1 (6 bases). The CDR3 totals 11 residues. In germline, CDR1 is MDHEN, CDR2 SYDVKM. V lost 2 bases, J lost 9 bases, and 7 bases lay in between. CDR3 amino acids: CASSLGGQAFF. The CDR3 coding sequence is TGTGCCAGCAGTTTAGGGGGGCAAGCTTTCTTT.

This clonotype was recorded many times. The chain couples TRBV27 to TRBJ1-2; D call uncertain. This CDR3 is 15 amino acids long. Germline CDR1 reads MNHEY; CDR2 reads SMNVEV (reference sequence). V was shortened by 4 bases and J by 4 bases, with 16 bases between the two germline ends. Here the CDR3 reads CASSSGYGTTYGYTF. In nucleotides, the CDR3 is TGTGCCAGCAGTTCTGGCTATGGTACGACCTATGGCTACACCTTC.

The V call is TRBV16, the J call TRBJ1-5; D gene uncertain. This CDR3 region has 12 residues. The V and J ends lost 1 base and 7 bases respectively, with 5 bases between them. CDR1 and CDR2 from the germline V gene are KGHSY and FQNENV. CDR3 residues: CASSQYGQPQHF. DNA of the CDR3: TGTGCCAGCAGCCAATATGGCCAGCCCCAGCATTTT.

This clonotype occurred a few times. This rearrangement joins TRBV5-1 to TRBJ2-3; 7 bases match TRBD1. Per the germline V gene, CDR1 is SGHRS and CDR2 is YFSETQ. The CDR3 is 18 amino acids. After removal of 4 bases from V and 0 bases from J, the junction contained 14 bases not matched to a gene. CDR3 nucleotide sequence: TGCGCCAGCAGCAAACTTAGCCGGACAGGCCTCAGCACAGATACGCAGTATTTT. Its translation: CASSKLSRTGLSTDTQYF.

This rearrangement joins TRBV7-3 to TRBJ2-4, with a tentative D call TRBD2 (5 bases). The CDR3 length is 13 residues. Trimming left V 5 bases short and J 11 bases short, with 16 bases between. Germline CDR1 reads SGHTA; CDR2 reads FQGTGA. The CDR3 bases are TGTGCCAGCAGCCCCGGGATTGGGGAAGTTCAGTACTTC. Translating gives CASSPGIGEVQYF. Combining the CDR3 with reference TRBV7-3 and TRBJ2-4 gives the whole variable domain GAGVSQTPSNKVTEKGKYVELRCDPISGHTALYWYRQSLGQGPEFLIYFQGTGAADDSGLPNDRFFAVRPEGSVSTLKIQRTERGDSAVYLCASSPGIGEVQYFGAGTRLSVL.